This T cell receptor (beta chain) was sequenced for a study of B cell selection in AIRE deficiency. About this clone itself: Its target is not known.

CD4+CD127+ cells were sorted as the conventional CD4 T cells. Per the study methods: Patients' conventional T cells yielded about 100,000 distinct TCRbeta sequences; donors' around 130,000. Produced via immunoSEQ multiplex PCR; TCRdb's table is partial and in-frame only. V, J and clone size derive from that table, while D and trimming were established from the DNA sequence. The table has tens of thousands of clones, approximately 96% seen once. CDR3 length: 15 residues. Germline CDR1 reads KGHSH; CDR2 reads LQKENI. After removal of 1 base from V and 10 bases from J, the junction contained 9 bases not matched to a gene. Study findings and constraints: Patient Tconv and Treg cells showed healthy-like TCRBV usage, CDR3 length, diversity. Healthy donors alone shared more than 30% of some 3,300 Treg sequences; patients alone less than 10%. Shorter CDR3s marked shared Treg sequences, biased toward few non-templated insertions.

The V gene is TRBV18, the J gene TRBJ2-1; the match to TRBD1 covers 8 bases. This receptor was obtained from a human donor in good health. Sequenced input: CD4+CD127+ conventional T cells sorted from PBMCs. CDR3 sequence (DNA): TGTGCCAGCTCACCACTATCGGACAGGGCAGAGGAGCAGTTCTTC. Protein product: CASSPLSDRAEEQFF.